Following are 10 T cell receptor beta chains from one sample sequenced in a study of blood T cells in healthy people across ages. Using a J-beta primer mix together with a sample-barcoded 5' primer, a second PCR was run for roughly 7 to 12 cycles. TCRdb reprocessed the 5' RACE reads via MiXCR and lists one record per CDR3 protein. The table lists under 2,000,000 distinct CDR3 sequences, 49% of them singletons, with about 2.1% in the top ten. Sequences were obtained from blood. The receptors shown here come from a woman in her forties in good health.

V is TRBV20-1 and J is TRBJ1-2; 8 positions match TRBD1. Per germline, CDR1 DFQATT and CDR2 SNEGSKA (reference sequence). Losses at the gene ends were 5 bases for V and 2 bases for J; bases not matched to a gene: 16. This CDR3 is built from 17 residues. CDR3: CSADRRGTGGSNYGYTF. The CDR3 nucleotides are TGCAGTGCTGATCGGAGGGGGACAGGAGGATCAAACTATGGCTACACCTTC.

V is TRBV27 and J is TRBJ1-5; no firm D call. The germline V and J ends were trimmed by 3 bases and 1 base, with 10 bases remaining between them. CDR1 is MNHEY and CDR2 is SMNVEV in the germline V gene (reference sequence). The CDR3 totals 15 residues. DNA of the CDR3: TGTGCCAGCAGTTTTGCAGGCCGAAGCAATCAGCCCCAGCATTTT. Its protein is CASSFAGRSNQPQHF.

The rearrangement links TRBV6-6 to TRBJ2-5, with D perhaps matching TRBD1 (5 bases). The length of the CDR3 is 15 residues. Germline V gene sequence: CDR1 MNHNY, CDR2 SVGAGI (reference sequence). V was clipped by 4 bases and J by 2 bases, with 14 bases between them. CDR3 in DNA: TGTGCCAGCAGTTTGCAGGGTACGCAACAAGAGACCCAGTACTTC. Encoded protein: CASSLQGTQQETQYF.

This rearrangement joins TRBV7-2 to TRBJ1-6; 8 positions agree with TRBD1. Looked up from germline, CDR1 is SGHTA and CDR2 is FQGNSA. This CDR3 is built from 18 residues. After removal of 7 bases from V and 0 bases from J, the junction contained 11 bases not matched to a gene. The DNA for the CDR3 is TGTGCCAGCACCCCCTCGGGACAGGAGAGCTCCTATAATTCACCCCTCCACTTT. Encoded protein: CASTPSGQESSYNSPLHF.

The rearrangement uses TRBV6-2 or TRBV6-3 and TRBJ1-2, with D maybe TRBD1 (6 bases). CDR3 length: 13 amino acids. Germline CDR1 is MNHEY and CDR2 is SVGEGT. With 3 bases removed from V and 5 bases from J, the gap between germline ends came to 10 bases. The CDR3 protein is CASSYQQGYGYTF. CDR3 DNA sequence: TGTGCCAGCAGTTATCAACAGGGATATGGCTACACCTTC.

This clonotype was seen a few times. The CDR3: CSARYREKLFF. The CDR3, as DNA: TGCAGTGCTAGGTATAGGGAAAAACTGTTTTTT. This chain connects TRBV20-1 to TRBJ1-4; D remains unclear. V was shortened by 3 bases and J by 8 bases, with 7 bases between the two germline ends. The germline V gene has CDR1 DFQATT and CDR2 SNEGSKA (reference sequence). This CDR3 has 11 residues.

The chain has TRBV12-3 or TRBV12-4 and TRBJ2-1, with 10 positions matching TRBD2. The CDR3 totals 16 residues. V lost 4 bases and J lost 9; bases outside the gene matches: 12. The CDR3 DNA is TGTGCCAGCAGTTCGGGACTAGCGTGGGCCAACGCTGAGCAGTTCTTC. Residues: CASSSGLAWANAEQFF.

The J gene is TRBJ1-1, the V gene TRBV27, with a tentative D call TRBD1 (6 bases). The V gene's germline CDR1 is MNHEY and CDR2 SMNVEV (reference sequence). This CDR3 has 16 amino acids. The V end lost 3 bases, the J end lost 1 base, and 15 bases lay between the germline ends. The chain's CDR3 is CASSFQPRDTNTEAFF. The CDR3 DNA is TGTGCCAGCAGTTTCCAACCCCGGGACACGAACACTGAAGCTTTCTTT.

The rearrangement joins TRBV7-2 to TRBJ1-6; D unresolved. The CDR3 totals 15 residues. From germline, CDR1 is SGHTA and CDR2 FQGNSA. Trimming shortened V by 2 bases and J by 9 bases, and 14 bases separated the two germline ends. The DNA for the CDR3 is TGTGCCAGCAGCTTAAACAGACTTGAGGGTTCACCCCTCCACTTT. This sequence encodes CASSLNRLEGSPLHF.

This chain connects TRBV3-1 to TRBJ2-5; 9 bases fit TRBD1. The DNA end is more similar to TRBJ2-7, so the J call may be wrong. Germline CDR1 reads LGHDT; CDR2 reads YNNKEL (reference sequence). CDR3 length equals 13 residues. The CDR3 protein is CASRKTGGGEQYF. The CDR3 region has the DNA TGTGCCAGCAGAAAGACAGGGGGTGGCGAGCAGTACTTC.